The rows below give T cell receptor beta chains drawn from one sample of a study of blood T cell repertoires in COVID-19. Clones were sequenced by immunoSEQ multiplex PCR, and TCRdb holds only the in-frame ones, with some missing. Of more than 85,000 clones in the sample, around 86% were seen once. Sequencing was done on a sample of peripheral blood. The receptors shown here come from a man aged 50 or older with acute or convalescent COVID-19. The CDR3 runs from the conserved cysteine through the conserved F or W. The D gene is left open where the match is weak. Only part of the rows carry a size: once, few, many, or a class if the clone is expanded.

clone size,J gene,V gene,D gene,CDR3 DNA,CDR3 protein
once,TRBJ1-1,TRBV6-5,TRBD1,TGTGCCAGCCACCAGGGGGTGGGGACTGAAGCTTTCTTT,CASHQGVGTEAFF
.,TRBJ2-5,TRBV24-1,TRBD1,TGTGCCACCAGTGACCCTTACAGGGGATCCCAAGAGACCCAGTACTTC,CATSDPYRGSQETQYF
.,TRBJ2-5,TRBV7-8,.,TGTGCCAGCAGCTTTACATGGGCTCAGGAGACCCAGTACTTC,CASSFTWAQETQYF
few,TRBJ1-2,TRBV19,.,TGTGCCAGTAGTATAAACAGTAACTATGGCTACACCTTC,CASSINSNYGYTF
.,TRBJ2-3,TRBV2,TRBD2,TGTGCCAGCAGTGTTGCTAGCGGTCGCACAGATACGCAGTATTTT,CASSVASGRTDTQYF
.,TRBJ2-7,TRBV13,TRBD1,TGTGCCAGCAGCTTGACCCAAGGGGGCGCGCAGTACTTC,CASSLTQGGAQYF
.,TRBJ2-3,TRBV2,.,TGTGCCAGCAGTGTCCAGGATCCCTCCACAGATACGCAGTATTTT,CASSVQDPSTDTQYF
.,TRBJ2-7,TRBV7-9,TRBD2,TGTGCCAGCAGCCGCGGACTAGCGGGATCTTACGAGCAGTACTTC,CASSRGLAGSYEQYF
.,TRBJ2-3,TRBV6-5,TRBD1,TGTGCCAGCAGCCCGACAGGGAACCTAGATACGCAGTATTTT,CASSPTGNLDTQYF
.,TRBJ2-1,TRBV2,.,TGTGCCAGCAGTGGCCTGGCATACAATGAGCAGTTCTTC,CASSGLAYNEQFF
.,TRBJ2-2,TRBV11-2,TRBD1,TGTGCCAGCAGCTCCGGACAGGGGGCTAGGACCGGGGAGCTGTTTTTT,CASSSGQGARTGELFF
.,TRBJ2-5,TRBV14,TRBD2,TGTGCCAGCAGCCAAACTCTAGCGGGAGCAGAGACCCAGTACTTC,CASSQTLAGAETQYF
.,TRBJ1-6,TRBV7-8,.,TGTGCCAGCAGCTTCGTAACAGGATCCAATTCACCCCTCCACTTT,CASSFVTGSNSPLHF
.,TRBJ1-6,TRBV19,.,TGTGCCAGTAGTATGGTGGGAGCCTATAATTCACCCCTCCACTTT,CASSMVGAYNSPLHF
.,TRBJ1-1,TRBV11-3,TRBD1,TGTGCCAGCACTCTGGGACAGACGAACACTGAAGCTTTCTTT,CASTLGQTNTEAFF
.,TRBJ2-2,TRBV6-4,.,TGTGCCAGCAGTTATATCCTCGGCGGGGAGCTGTTTTTT,CASSYILGGELFF
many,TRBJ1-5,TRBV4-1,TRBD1,TGCGCCAGCAGCCAACCACAGGGGAGTCAGCCCCAGCATTTT,CASSQPQGSQPQHF
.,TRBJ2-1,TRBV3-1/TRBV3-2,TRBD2,TGTGCCAGCAGCCAAGTTACCGATAGAACTAGCGGGGGGGCTTATGAGCAGTTCTTC,CASSQVTDRTSGGAYEQFF
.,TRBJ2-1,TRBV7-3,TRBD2,TGTGCCAGCAGCTTACTCCAGCGGGAGTTGTTATGGGATAATGAGCAGTTCTTC,CASSLLQRELLWDNEQFF
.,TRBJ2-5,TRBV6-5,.,TGTGCCAGCCAACGGGGGGCCACGGAACAAGAGACCCAGTACTTC,CASQRGATEQETQYF
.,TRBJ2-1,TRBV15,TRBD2,TGTGCCACCAGAACTAGACTAGCGGGAGTGTTTGAGCAGTTCTTC,CATRTRLAGVFEQFF
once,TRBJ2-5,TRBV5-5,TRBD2,TGTGCCAGCAGCTTGACTAGCGGGGGGGTACAAGAGACCCAGTACTTC,CASSLTSGGVQETQYF
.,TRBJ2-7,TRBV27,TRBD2,TGTGCCAGCAGTTTAGGCGGGGGCTACGAGCAGTACTTC,CASSLGGGYEQYF
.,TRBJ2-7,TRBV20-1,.,TGCAGTGCTAGATCGGGCTACGAGCAGTACTTC,CSARSGYEQYF
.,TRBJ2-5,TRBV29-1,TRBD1,TGCAGCGCTCAACAGGGGGCGGGAGAGACCCAGTACTTC,CSAQQGAGETQYF
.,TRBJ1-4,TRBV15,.,TGTGCCACCAGCAGAGATAAAGTGAGGGGCGGGATTTTATTT,CATSRDKVRGGILF
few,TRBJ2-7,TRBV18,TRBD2,TGTGCCAGCTCACCGCCTACTAGCGGGAGTTCCTACGAGCAGTACTTC,CASSPPTSGSSYEQYF
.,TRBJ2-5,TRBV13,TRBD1,TGTGCCAGCAGCCCCCCGACAGGGGCACGGGAGACCCAGTACTTC,CASSPPTGARETQYF
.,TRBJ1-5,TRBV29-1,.,TGCAGCGTTAGCTCAGGATCTCAGCCCCAGCATTTT,CSVSSGSQPQHF
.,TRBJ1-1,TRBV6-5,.,TGTGCCAGCAGTAGACAGGCTGAAGCTTTCTTT,CASSRQAEAFF
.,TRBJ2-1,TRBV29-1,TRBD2,TGCAGCGTTGAAGGTAGCGGGGATGAGCAGTTCTTC,CSVEGSGDEQFF
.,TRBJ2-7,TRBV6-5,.,TGTGCCAGCATCCTCGAAGGGACACGAACTGAGCAGTACTTC,CASILEGTRTEQYF
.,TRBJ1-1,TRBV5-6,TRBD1,TGTGCCAGCAGCTTCTGGGACAGGGAACCCTTGGCTTTCTTT,CASSFWDREPLAFF
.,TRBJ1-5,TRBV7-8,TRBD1,TGTGCCAGCAGCTCTATGGACAGGCACAATCAGCCCCAGCATTTT,CASSSMDRHNQPQHF
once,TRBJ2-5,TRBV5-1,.,TGCGCCAGCAGCTTGGGTTGGTTGCGGCTACAAGAGACCCAGTACTTC,CASSLGWLRLQETQYF
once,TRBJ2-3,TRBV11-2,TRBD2,TGTGCCAGCAGCTCAGAGACTAGCGGATTAGGTAGCCCAGATACGCAGTATTTT,CASSSETSGLGSPDTQYF
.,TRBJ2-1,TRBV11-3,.,TGTGCCAGTTCCCGGGGGTTGTCCTACAATGAGCAGTTCTTC,CASSRGLSYNEQFF
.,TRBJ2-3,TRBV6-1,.,TGTGCCAGCAGTGAAGGTCGCAGCGTTTTTACAGATACGCAGTATTTT,CASSEGRSVFTDTQYF
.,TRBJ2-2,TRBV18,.,TGTGCCAGCTCACCAGAGGGGGTGCGTACCGGGGAGCTGTTTTTT,CASSPEGVRTGELFF
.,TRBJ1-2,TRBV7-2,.,TGTGCCAGCAGCTTAGGGCAGAACTATGGCTACACCTTC,CASSLGQNYGYTF
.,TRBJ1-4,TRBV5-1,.,TGCGCCAGCAGCCCGGGGCAGGGGAATGAAAAACTGTTTTTT,CASSPGQGNEKLFF
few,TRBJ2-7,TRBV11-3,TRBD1,TGTGCCAGCAGCCCCGCACGGGACAGACTTGGAGACGAGCAGTACTTC,CASSPARDRLGDEQYF
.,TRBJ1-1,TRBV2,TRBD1,TGTGCCAGCCGGGACAGGGGAAGGACTGAAGCTTTCTTT,CASRDRGRTEAFF